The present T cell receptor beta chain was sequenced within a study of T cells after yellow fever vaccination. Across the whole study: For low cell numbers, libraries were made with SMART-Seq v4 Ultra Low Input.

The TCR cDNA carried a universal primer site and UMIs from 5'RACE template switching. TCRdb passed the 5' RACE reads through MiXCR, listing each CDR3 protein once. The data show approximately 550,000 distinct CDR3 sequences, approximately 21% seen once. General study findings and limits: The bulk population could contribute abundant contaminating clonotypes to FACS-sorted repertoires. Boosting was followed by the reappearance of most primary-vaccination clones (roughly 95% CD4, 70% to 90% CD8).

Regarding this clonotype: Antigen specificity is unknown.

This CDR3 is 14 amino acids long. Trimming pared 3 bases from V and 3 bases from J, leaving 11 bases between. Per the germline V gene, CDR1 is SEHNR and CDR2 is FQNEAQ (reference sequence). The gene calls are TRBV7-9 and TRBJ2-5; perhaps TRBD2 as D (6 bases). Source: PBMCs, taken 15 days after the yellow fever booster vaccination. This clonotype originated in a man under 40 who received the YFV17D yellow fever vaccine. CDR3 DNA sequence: TGTGCCAGCAGCTTTGGAGGGCTTGAAGAGACCCAGTACTTC. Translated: CASSFGGLEETQYF.